The subject of this entry is one T cell receptor beta chain. What antigen it recognizes has not been identified. No much larger clone is present one base from it, and per-base qualities are unavailable. The sample belongs to a study of blood T cell repertoires in COVID-19 (dated by TCRdb to between 2020 and 2021). Regarding the complete study: Samples covering the acute and convalescent phases of COVID-19 were provided by collaborators in the United States, Italy and Spain. The samples were drawn from two sources: the first 160 participants of the ongoing ImmuneRACE study, and some 1,300 subjects contributed by 6 global collaborators. The sample metadata nearly always contained a de-identified subject ID, COVID-19 status, age in years and sex. The prospective study material was composed of cDNA or gDNA derived from T cells, B-cell-depleted T cells, or PBMCs. The repertoires were released in a freely available public database meant as a resource for research on the immune response to SARS-CoV-2. Deeply sampled blood TCRbeta repertoires from subjects exposed to, actively infected with, or recovered from COVID-19 were included in the dataset. Where available, HLA class I and class II types were obtained from metadata supplied by the sample provider rather than from assay-based typing. What the authors observed across the whole study: The amount of clinical and demographic metadata varied by source and participant and was provided uncurated.

Relative to germline, V is 5 bases shorter and J is 2 bases shorter, with 12 bases between their ends. From the cysteine up to the phenylalanine, the CDR3 has a length of 14 residues. Just CDR3 DNA is preserved here, 42 bases in frame from base 1. From the germline V gene, CDR1 is MDHEN and CDR2 is SYDVKM. Whole blood was collected in K2EDTA tubes by collaborating institutions according to the institutions' own protocols. For TCRbeta analysis, collaborator samples were shipped as frozen whole blood, as isolated PBMCs, or as DNA extracted from either sample type. The immunoSEQ Assay, a bias-controlled multiplex PCR, was used to amplify TCRbeta CDR3 regions from genomic DNA. The study's processing was this. Within the assay, amplification of reference gene primers was used to estimate how many nucleated cells each sample contained. To quantify the absolute abundance of each unique TCRbeta CDR3 rearrangement, sequence reads were collapsed and filtered. For each sample, productive Simpson clonality was calculated as the square root of Simpson's diversity index across productive rearrangements. TCRdb retrieved this table from immuneACCESS and kept in-frame rearrangements only. Not all clones are present; in checked studies, unresolved V genes account for under half, and no reason is known for the remainder. The V and J calls and the clone size are those of that table, but D and trimming were determined from the DNA. In this sample the table shows 95,000 to 100,000 clones, over 75% of which occur a single time. The ten largest account for about 9.9% of the sample.

This sequence originates from a woman aged 25-40 years with acute or convalescent COVID-19. This receptor chain uses TRBV28 and TRBJ1-2; TRBD1 might be the D gene, on 5 matching bases. Specimen: peripheral blood. DNA sequence: TGTGCCAGCAGTCCAAACCGACAGAACTATGGCTACACCTTC. Translated, this gives CASSPNRQNYGYTF.